Sequencing of this TCR beta chain was carried out in a study of T cell changes during pregnancy in multiple sclerosis (dated by TCRdb to about 2019). The study in broad terms: Changes in the T cell repertoire over the course of pregnancy were examined in this study in women with multiple sclerosis.

Comment on this clone: Its antigen is not yet known. The sample holds no much larger clone one base away, and base qualities are not on file.

Per the germline V gene (reference sequence), DFQATT is the CDR1 and SNEGSKA is the CDR2. Including the terminal cysteine and phenylalanine, the CDR3 comprises 11 residues. The kept DNA is CDR3 alone, 33 bases in frame from the first base. V loses 3 bases of germline sequence and J loses 2 bases, and the interval between the two ends is 5 bases. Libraries were constructed by the immunoSEQ multiplex PCR assay. The clones in this table, taken by TCRdb from immuneACCESS, are in-frame only. Not every clone is retained; where verified, under half of the shortfall comes from an unresolved V gene, and the cause of the rest is unknown. Counted in this sample were roughly 110,000 clones; roughly nine tenths of them appeared once. Together, the top ten hold roughly 1.6% of the sample.

Sequencing used peripheral blood, obtained before pregnancy. Recombination joined TRBV20-1 with TRBJ2-7; the D gene remains uncertain. The sequence was obtained from a female donor with multiple sclerosis, enrolled in a pregnancy study. At the DNA level, the sequence is TGCAGTGCTAGGATAGCCTACGAGCAGTACTTC. Translated, it gives CSARIAYEQYF.